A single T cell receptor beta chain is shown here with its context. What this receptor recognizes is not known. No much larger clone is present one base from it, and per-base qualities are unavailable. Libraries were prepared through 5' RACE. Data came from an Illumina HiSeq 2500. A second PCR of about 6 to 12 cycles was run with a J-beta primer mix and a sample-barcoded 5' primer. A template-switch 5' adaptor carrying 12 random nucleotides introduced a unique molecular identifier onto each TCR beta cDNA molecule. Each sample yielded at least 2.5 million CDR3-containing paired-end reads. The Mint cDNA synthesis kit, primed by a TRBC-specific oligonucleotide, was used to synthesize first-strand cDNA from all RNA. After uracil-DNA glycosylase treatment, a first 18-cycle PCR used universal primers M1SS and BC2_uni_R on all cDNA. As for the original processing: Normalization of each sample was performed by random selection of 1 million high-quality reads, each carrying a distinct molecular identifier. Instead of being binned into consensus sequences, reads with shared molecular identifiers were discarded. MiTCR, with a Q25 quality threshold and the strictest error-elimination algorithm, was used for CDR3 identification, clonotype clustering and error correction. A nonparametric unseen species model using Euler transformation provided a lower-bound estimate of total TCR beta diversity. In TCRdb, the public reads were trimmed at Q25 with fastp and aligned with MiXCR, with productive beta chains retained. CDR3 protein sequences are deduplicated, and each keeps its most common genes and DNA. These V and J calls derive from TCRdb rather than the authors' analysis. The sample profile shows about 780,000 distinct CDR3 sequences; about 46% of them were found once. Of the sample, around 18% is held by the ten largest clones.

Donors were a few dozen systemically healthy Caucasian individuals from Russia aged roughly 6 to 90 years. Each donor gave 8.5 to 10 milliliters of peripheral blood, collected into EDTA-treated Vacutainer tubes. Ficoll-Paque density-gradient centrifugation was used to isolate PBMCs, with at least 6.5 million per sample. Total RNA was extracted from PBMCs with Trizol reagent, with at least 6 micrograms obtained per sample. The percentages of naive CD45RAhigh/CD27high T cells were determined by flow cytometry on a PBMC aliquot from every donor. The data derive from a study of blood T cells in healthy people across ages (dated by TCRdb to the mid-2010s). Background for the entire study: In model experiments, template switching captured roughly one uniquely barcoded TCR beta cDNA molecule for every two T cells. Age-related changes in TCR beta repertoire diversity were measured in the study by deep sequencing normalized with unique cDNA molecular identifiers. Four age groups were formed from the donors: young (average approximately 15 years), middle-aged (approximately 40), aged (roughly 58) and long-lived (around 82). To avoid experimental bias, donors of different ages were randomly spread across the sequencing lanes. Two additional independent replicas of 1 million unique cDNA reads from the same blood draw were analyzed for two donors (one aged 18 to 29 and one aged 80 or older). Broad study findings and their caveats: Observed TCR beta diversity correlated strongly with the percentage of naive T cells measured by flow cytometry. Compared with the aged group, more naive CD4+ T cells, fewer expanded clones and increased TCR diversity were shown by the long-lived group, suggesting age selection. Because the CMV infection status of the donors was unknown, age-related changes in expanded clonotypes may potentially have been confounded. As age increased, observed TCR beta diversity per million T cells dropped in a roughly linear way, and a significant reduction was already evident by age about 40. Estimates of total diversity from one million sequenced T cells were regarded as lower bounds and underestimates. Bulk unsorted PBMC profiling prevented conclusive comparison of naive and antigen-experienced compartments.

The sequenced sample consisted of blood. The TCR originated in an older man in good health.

The CDR3 is CASSDRVLGANVLTF. The base sequence is TGTGCCAGCAGCGACCGTGTACTCGGGGCCAACGTCCTGACTTTC. Rearrangement joined TRBV9 to TRBJ2-6, with an unclear D gene assignment. CDR1 and CDR2 are drawn from the germline V gene: SGDLS, YYNGEE. Taken from cysteine to phenylalanine, the CDR3 has 15 residues. The CDR3 DNA has 45 bases and is translated from base 1. V is cut by 3 bases and J by 4 bases, and the space between the germline ends is 11 bases. Beyond the CDR3, the reference TRBV9 and TRBJ2-6 genes provide the residues; the full variable domain reads: DSGVTQTPKHLITATGQRVTLRCSPRSGDLSVYWYQQSLDQGLQFLIQYYNGEERAKGNILERFSAQQFPDLHSELNLSSLELGDSALYFCASSDRVLGANVLTFGAGSRLTVL.